These 22 T cell receptor beta chains were sequenced from one sample in a study of Graves' ophthalmopathy and Graves' hyperthyroidism. CDR3 regions of TCR beta were amplified from RNA transcripts. First-round RT-PCR with HTBI primers preceded a second-round multiplex PCR. Via MiXCR, TCRdb re-called the multiplex PCR reads, giving one row per CDR3 protein. The sample has 340,000 or so distinct CDR3 sequences, roughly a sixth seen once. Source material: peripheral blood. These receptors all stem from an adult man with Graves' ophthalmopathy.

This clonotype has ten or more counts. V gene TRBV11-2 combines with J gene TRBJ1-5, with D uncertain. CDR3 length: 13 amino acids. Trimming stripped 1 base from V and 6 bases from J, with 7 bases between. Germline V gene lookup returns CDR1 SGHAT and CDR2 FQNNGV. The DNA for the CDR3 is TGTGCCAGCAGCTTAGGTGGACTTCAGCCCCAGCATTTT. This translates into CASSLGGLQPQHF.

This rearrangement joins TRBV11-2 to TRBJ2-7, with 10 bases identical to TRBD2. Unmatched junction bases numbered 8, after V lost 1 base and J lost 2 bases. The CDR3 runs to 17 residues. Germline assignment: CDR1 SGHAT and CDR2 FQNNGV. CDR3 sequence: CASSLGLAGAKAYEQYF. CDR3 in DNA: TGTGCCAGCAGCTTAGGTCTAGCGGGGGCTAAAGCCTACGAGCAGTACTTC.

This clonotype was detected many times. The chain recombines TRBV5-5 with TRBJ2-6; no reliable D call. The CDR3 spans 15 residues. Trimming pared 1 base from V and 1 base from J, leaving 6 bases between. Germline V CDR1 and CDR2: SGHKS, YYEKEE (reference sequence). Here the CDR3 DNA reads TGTGCCAGCAGCTTGACACAATCTGGGGCCAACGTCCTGACTTTC. This translates into CASSLTQSGANVLTF.

This clonotype was counted ten times or more. This rearrangement joins TRBV9 to TRBJ2-5; 9 nucleotides align to TRBD2. The CDR3 has 18 amino acids. Per the germline V gene, CDR1 is SGDLS and CDR2 is YYNGEE. Trimming took 1 base from V and 4 from J; bases not matched to a gene: 14. CDR3 in DNA: TGTGCCAGCAGCGTATCGGGCGGGGGGGCCGCTATTGGAGAGACCCAGTACTTC. It is translated as CASSVSGGGAAIGETQYF.

This clonotype came up many times. This rearrangement joins TRBV6-2 or TRBV6-3 to TRBJ1-2, with D hard to call. The CDR3 consists of 13 residues. The V gene lost 2 bases and the J gene lost 8 bases, with 12 bases spanning the gap. CDR1 is MNHEY, CDR2 SVGEGT, per germline. The CDR3 nucleotides read TGTGCCAGCAGTTACGGGCCAGCGAGAGGCTACACCTTC. Its protein is CASSYGPARGYTF.

The sample holds a few counts of this clonotype. The chain employs TRBV7-9 and TRBJ1-1, with D possibly TRBD1 on 6 matching bases. This CDR3 is 13 amino acids long. The germline CDR1 and CDR2 sequences are SEHNR and FQNEAQ (reference sequence). V was shortened by 7 bases and J by 5 bases, with 14 bases between the two germline ends. The CDR3 bases are TGTGCCAGCACCTTTGGGGGGCTTACTGAAGCTTTCTTT. It is translated as CASTFGGLTEAFF.

The chain joins TRBV28 to TRBJ1-5; D is unclear. The CDR3 is made up of 16 amino acids. Germline loops: CDR1 MDHEN, CDR2 SYDVKM. The germline V and J ends were trimmed by 6 bases and 4 bases, with 19 bases remaining between them. The CDR3 DNA follows: TGTGCCAGCAGCCGATTCAAAGTGGGCGCTAATCAGCCCCAGCATTTT. Its protein is CASSRFKVGANQPQHF.

This clonotype occurred a few times. This may be a read error, as it is one base from a much larger clone. This chain joins TRBV5-1 and TRBJ1-1; TRBD1 matches at 9 bases. Germline V gives CDR1 SGHRS, CDR2 YFSETQ. J was trimmed by 11 bases and V by 4 bases; bases with no gene match: 9. The CDR3 runs to 13 residues. CDR3 sequence (DNA): TGCGCCAGCAGCATGGTACAGGGGGCGGCGGCTTTCTTT. The encoded protein is CASSMVQGAAAFF.

The table lists this clonotype with many counts. This chain uses TRBV12-3 or TRBV12-4 with TRBJ2-4; 9 nucleotides line up with TRBD1. Germline trimming cut 6 bases from V and 7 bases from J; bases unmatched to any gene: 7. The CDR3 is 14 amino acids. The CDR3 region is CASRPQGADNIQYF. CDR3 DNA sequence: TGTGCCAGCAGACCACAGGGGGCAGATAACATTCAGTACTTC.

This clonotype was recorded at least ten times. The chain has TRBV7-9 and TRBJ1-1; a weak D match, TRBD1 (5 bases). The germline CDR1 and CDR2 sequences are SEHNR and FQNEAQ (reference sequence). V lost 2 bases, J lost 6 bases, and 13 bases lay in between. The length of the CDR3 is 14 residues. The CDR3 spells CASSLSSRVPEAFF. For the CDR3, the DNA is TGTGCCAGCAGCTTATCTTCCAGGGTGCCTGAAGCTTTCTTT.

The V call is TRBV6-1, the J call TRBJ1-5; D remains ambiguous. The closer fit of TRBJ2-3 to the DNA end suggests the J call may be wrong. The CDR3 spans 12 residues. Germline values: CDR1 MNHNS, CDR2 SASEGT. In DNA, the CDR3 is TGTGCCAGCTCGTCGGTTATTCAGCCCCAGTATTTT. This gives the protein CASSSVIQPQYF.

This clonotype was counted ten times or more. This chain uses TRBV12-3 or TRBV12-4 with TRBJ1-5; D is unclear. V was shortened by 6 bases and J by 3 bases, with 12 bases between the two germline ends. This CDR3 contains 14 residues. CDR3 loop: CASRRTDPNQPQHF. The DNA for the CDR3 is TGTGCCAGCAGACGGACGGACCCCAATCAGCCCCAGCATTTT.

This clonotype was counted at least ten times. This rearrangement joins TRBV20-1 to TRBJ2-5; the match to TRBD2 covers 9 bases. Losses at the gene ends were 5 bases for V and 6 bases for J; bases not matched to a gene: 10. CDR1 DFQATT and CDR2 SNEGSKA come from the germline V gene (reference sequence). CDR3 size: 14 residues. CDR3: CSAVSGSSVKTQYF. CDR3 DNA sequence: TGCAGTGCTGTTAGCGGGAGTAGTGTAAAGACCCAGTACTTC.

This clonotype was found many times. The rearrangement uses TRBV6-2 or TRBV6-3 and TRBJ2-6; D possibly corresponds to TRBD1 (6 bases). CDR1 MNHEY and CDR2 SVGEGT come from the germline V gene. Trimming took off 8 bases at V and 4 bases at J, with 15 bases between the two ends. This CDR3 is 15 amino acids long. The CDR3 DNA is TGTGCCAGCGAGCCAGGGGTGCGAGGGGCCAACGTCCTGACTTTC. Protein product: CASEPGVRGANVLTF.

This clonotype was detected ten times or more. This chain joins TRBV19 and TRBJ2-3; 8 positions match TRBD2. Germline trimming cut 4 bases from V and 2 bases from J; bases unmatched to any gene: 11. The CDR3 has 17 residues. CDR1 LNHDA and CDR2 SQIVND come from the germline V gene (reference sequence). The CDR3 DNA reads as TGTGCCAGTAGTACCGAACATACTAGCGGAATCACAGATACGCAGTATTTT. Its protein is CASSTEHTSGITDTQYF.

In this sample, this clonotype turned up many times. The V and J genes are TRBV30 and TRBJ2-5; D is unresolved. Per germline, CDR1 GTSNPN and CDR2 SVGIG (reference sequence). The CDR3 is 13 amino acids. V lost 0 bases and J lost 3, with 8 bases in between. The CDR3 loop is CAWSVGEEETQYF. In DNA form, the CDR3 reads TGTGCCTGGAGTGTCGGAGAAGAAGAGACCCAGTACTTC. The full variable domain, rest sourced from reference TRBV30 and TRBJ2-5, is SQTIHQWPATLVQPVGSPLSLECTVEGTSNPNLYWYRQAAGRGLQLLFYSVGIGQISSEVPQNLSASRPQDRQFILSSKKLLLSDSGFYLCAWSVGEEETQYFGPGTRLLVL.

In this sample, this clonotype turned up a few times. A read error is possible here, since a much larger clone lies one base away. The chain combines TRBV12-3 or TRBV12-4 with TRBJ1-6; maybe TRBD1 (6 bases). The CDR3 extends over 14 amino acids. V shed 7 bases and J shed 5 bases, with 12 bases lying between them. This chain's CDR3 is CASIRDTHNSPLHF. DNA for the CDR3: TGTGCCAGCATCAGGGACACTCATAATTCACCCCTCCACTTT.

This clonotype showed up just a few times. Sequence at one end of the junction differs from germline and may be a read error. The gene calls are TRBV4-2 and TRBJ1-5; a possible D gene is TRBD1 (6 bases). There are 15 residues in the CDR3. CDR1 is LGHNA and CDR2 is YNFKEQ in the germline V gene. CDR3 DNA: TGTGTCAGCAGCCAACGTGACAGGACCGGTCAGCCCCAGCATTTT. Translating gives CVSSQRDRTGQPQHF.

This clonotype was seen many times. The chain employs TRBV27 and TRBJ2-7; 9 positions match TRBD1. V gave up 6 bases and J gave up 6 bases; unmatched junction bases: 12. The CDR3 is 15 amino acids. Germline V gives CDR1 MNHEY, CDR2 SMNVEV (reference sequence). The CDR3 protein is CASRSGTGSVGEQYF. CDR3 DNA: TGTGCCAGCAGATCCGGGACAGGGTCGGTGGGCGAGCAGTACTTC.

This clonotype was counted ten times or more. The chain uses TRBV9 and TRBJ2-6; D is unresolved. The CDR3 is made up of 17 amino acids. Trimming stripped 0 bases from V and 0 bases from J, with 10 bases between. Germline CDR1 SGDLS, CDR2 YYNGEE. The CDR3 DNA sequence: TGTGCCAGCAGCGTAGAGGTCTTATCCTCTGGGGCCAACGTCCTGACTTTC. Protein sequence: CASSVEVLSSGANVLTF.

Only a few counts were recorded for this clonotype. This rearrangement joins TRBV5-1 to TRBJ1-5; D gene ambiguous. V lost 5 bases and J 0 bases, leaving 12 bases between the germline ends. CDR1 is SGHRS, CDR2 YFSETQ, per germline. The CDR3 consists of 15 residues. The CDR3 bases are TGCGCCAGCAGTGAGAGTCCTTATAGCAATCAGCCCCAGCATTTT. Translating gives CASSESPYSNQPQHF. Together with reference TRBV5-1 and TRBJ1-5, the CDR3 gives the full variable domain: KAGVTQTPRYLIKTRGQQVTLSCSPISGHRSVSWYQQTPGQGLQFLFEYFSETQRNKGNFPGRFSGRQFSNSRSEMNVSTLELGDSALYLCASSESPYSNQPQHFGDGTRLSIL.

The sample holds many counts of this clonotype. This chain uses TRBV2 with TRBJ2-7; D is possibly TRBD2 (6 bases). The CDR3 runs to 12 residues. Trimming cost V 7 bases and J 2 bases, with 9 bases left between them. CDR1 SNHLY and CDR2 FYNNEI come from the germline V gene. The CDR3 protein is CASNRLAYEQYF. The CDR3 DNA follows: TGTGCCAGCAACCGACTAGCCTACGAGCAGTACTTC.